The rows below give T cell receptor beta chains drawn from one sample of a study of shared clonotypes between healthy human individuals. Clones were sequenced by immunoSEQ multiplex PCR, and TCRdb holds only the in-frame ones, with some missing. The repertoire includes 2 million to 2.5 million clones, 90% to 95% of them detected once, and about 0.41% sits in the top ten. The sequencing input was naive CD4+ T cells from PBMCs. Receptors originate from a man in his late teens or twenties in good health. Some clones in this sample may be carry-over from other donors' samples. The CDR3 runs from the conserved cysteine through the conserved F or W. A D gene is named only where the DNA matches it firmly. The size field is filled for only some rows; it gives once, few, many or a size class.

j_call | d_call | clone_size | v_call | cdr3_aa | cdr3_nt
TRBJ2-7 | TRBD1 | . | TRBV6-1 | CASSSRDRGMYEQYF | TGTGCCAGCAGTTCCCGGGACAGGGGAATGTACGAGCAGTACTTC
TRBJ2-5 | TRBD1 | . | TRBV11-3 | CASSPRTGGWETQYF | TGTGCCAGCAGCCCCCGGACAGGGGGATGGGAGACCCAGTACTTC
TRBJ2-1 | TRBD2 | . | TRBV5-1 | CASSQGLAGGYNEQFF | TGCGCCAGCAGCCAGGGACTAGCGGGAGGGTACAATGAGCAGTTCTTC
TRBJ2-7 | TRBD1 | . | TRBV5-4 | CASSSGQGLSYEQYF | TGTGCCAGCAGCTCCGGACAGGGCCTTTCCTACGAGCAGTACTTC
TRBJ2-7 | . | few | TRBV6-1 | CASSEAGESYEQYF | TGTGCCAGCAGTGAAGCAGGGGAGTCCTACGAGCAGTACTTC
TRBJ2-7 | TRBD2 | . | TRBV28 | CASSLFGREGLEEQYF | TGTGCCAGCAGTTTATTCGGGCGGGAGGGCCTTGAGGAGCAGTACTTC
TRBJ2-1 | TRBD2 | . | TRBV7-2 | CASRQIAGPSIEQFF | TGTGCCAGCAGACAAATAGCGGGCCCCTCTATTGAGCAGTTCTTC
TRBJ1-3 | . | . | TRBV5-1 | CASSLGSSSGNTIYF | TGCGCCAGCAGCTTGGGTTCCAGCTCTGGAAACACCATATATTTT
TRBJ1-1 | . | . | TRBV14 | CASSQSGVSREAFF | TGTGCCAGCAGCCAATCCGGTGTGAGCAGAGAAGCTTTCTTT
TRBJ2-1 | . | once | TRBV11-2 | CASSSTRGLYNEQFF | TGTGCCAGCAGCTCTACCCGGGGCCTATACAATGAGCAGTTCTTC
TRBJ2-3 | . | . | TRBV27 | CASSGWTTDTQYF | TGTGCCAGTAGCGGTTGGACCACAGATACGCAGTATTTT
TRBJ2-4 | . | . | TRBV28 | CASSFSTKNIQYF | TGTGCCAGCAGTTTTTCCACGAAAAACATTCAGTACTTC
TRBJ2-1 | TRBD2 | . | TRBV18 | CASSPNLAGLNNEQFF | TGTGCCAGCTCACCAAACCTAGCGGGCCTCAACAATGAGCAGTTCTTC
TRBJ1-5 | TRBD1 | . | TRBV5-6 | CASSTGGAWGQPQHF | TGTGCCAGCAGCACAGGGGGCGCCTGGGGTCAGCCCCAGCATTTT
TRBJ2-7 | TRBD2 | . | TRBV28 | CASSRHSGSASEQYF | TGTGCCAGCAGCCGCCATAGCGGGAGTGCTAGTGAGCAGTACTTC
TRBJ1-2 | . | . | TRBV28 | CASAVGGHYGYTF | TGTGCCAGCGCCGTAGGGGGGCACTATGGCTACACCTTC
TRBJ2-7 | TRBD2 | . | TRBV7-9 | CASSPGLQNYEQYF | TGTGCCAGCAGTCCGGGACTACAAAACTACGAGCAGTACTTC
TRBJ2-3 | TRBD2 | . | TRBV7-2 | CASSFFANSGSHTQYF | TGTGCCAGCAGCTTTTTTGCGAACAGCGGGAGCCATACGCAGTATTTT
TRBJ2-7 | TRBD2 | once | TRBV20-1 | CSATLAGEQYF | TGCAGTGCTACACTAGCGGGAGAGCAGTACTTC
TRBJ1-1 | . | . | TRBV28 | CASSPRWANTEAFF | TGTGCCAGCAGTCCCCGATGGGCGAACACTGAAGCTTTCTTT
TRBJ2-7 | TRBD2 | . | TRBV28 | CASSLGGTSTYEQYF | TGTGCCAGCAGTTTGGGGGGGACTAGCACTTACGAGCAGTACTTC
TRBJ2-7 | TRBD2 | . | TRBV14 | CASSRLAGLFYEQYF | TGTGCCAGCAGTCGCCTAGCGGGACTATTCTACGAGCAGTACTTC
TRBJ2-1 | TRBD2 | few | TRBV28 | CASSRSTSGRALLRSYNEQFF | TGTGCCAGCAGTCGTTCCACTAGCGGGAGGGCCCTCCTCAGATCCTACAATGAGCAGTTCTTC
TRBJ1-2 | . | . | TRBV28 | CASRPRGAPGGYTF | TGTGCCAGCAGACCCCGGGGGGCCCCGGGGGGCTACACCTTC
TRBJ2-3 | . | . | TRBV14 | CASSQDGRGPSTDTQYF | TGTGCCAGCAGCCAAGACGGTCGGGGGCCTAGCACAGATACGCAGTATTTT
TRBJ2-2 | . | . | TRBV2 | CASSEGLPNTGELFF | TGTGCCAGCAGTGAAGGGCTACCGAACACCGGGGAGCTGTTTTTT
TRBJ2-2 | . | . | TRBV5-4 | CASSLSGSDTGELFF | TGTGCCAGCAGCTTAAGCGGCTCGGACACCGGGGAGCTGTTTTTT